A single sample is the source of the 32 T cell receptor beta chains below, sequenced in a study of blood T cells in healthy people across ages. Through a sample-barcoded 5' primer and a J-beta primer mix, a second PCR was run for roughly 6 to 12 cycles. TCRdb recomputed calls from the 5' RACE reads with MiXCR, one row per CDR3 protein. This table has approximately 850,000 distinct CDR3 sequences, 44% appearing once. Sample: blood. The receptors come from a man between 60 and 70 years old in good health.

The chain recombines TRBV7-9 with TRBJ1-2; no firm D call. The CDR3 totals 14 residues. Trimming took 0 bases from V and 4 from J, leaving 9 bases between them. Per germline, CDR1 SEHNR and CDR2 FQNEAQ (reference sequence). The CDR3 reads CASSLAGMGYGYTF. The CDR3, as DNA: TGTGCCAGCAGCTTAGCTGGGATGGGCTATGGCTACACCTTC.

The gene calls are TRBV5-6 and TRBJ2-7; D unresolved. CDR1 and CDR2 (germline): SGHDT, YYEEEE. V shed 4 bases and J shed 3 bases, with 17 bases lying between them. This CDR3 region has 15 residues. In nucleotides, the CDR3 is TGTGCCAGCAGCGAGGCAACTGACGGAATCTACGAGCAGTACTTC. This sequence encodes CASSEATDGIYEQYF.

The V and J genes are TRBV25-1 and TRBJ2-5; no clear D gene. The CDR3 extends over 13 amino acids. CDR1 and CDR2 (germline): MGHDK, SYGVNS. Trimming left V 4 bases short and J 4 bases short, with 10 bases between. The DNA for the CDR3 is TGTGCCAGCAGTGCCGGTGACTCAGAGACCCAGTACTTC. Its translation: CASSAGDSETQYF.

The V and J genes are TRBV20-1 and TRBJ2-3; 14 bases are shared with TRBD2. CDR1 and CDR2 (germline): DFQATT, SNEGSKA (reference sequence). This CDR3 contains 17 residues. The trim removed 5 bases at V and 2 bases at J, leaving 9 bases unmatched. CDR3 sequence: CSAGGPGLAGDTDTQYF. CDR3 nucleotides: TGCAGTGCTGGAGGCCCGGGACTAGCGGGGGACACAGATACGCAGTATTTT.

This chain joins TRBV5-5 and TRBJ2-1, with D maybe TRBD2 (5 bases). The CDR3 has 14 residues. V was cut by 10 bases and J by 0 bases, with 14 bases left in between. CDR1 is SGHKS and CDR2 is YYEKEE in the germline V gene (reference sequence). CDR3 protein: CASTRASSYNEQFF. CDR3 DNA sequence: TGTGCCTCAACTAGGGCAAGCTCCTACAATGAGCAGTTCTTC.

V usage is TRBV6-5 and J usage is TRBJ2-1; D tentatively fits TRBD1 or TRBD2 (6 bases each). CDR3 length equals 14 residues. Trimming stripped 4 bases from V and 5 bases from J, with 12 bases between. Per the germline V gene, CDR1 is MNHEY and CDR2 is SVGAGI. CDR3 protein: CASSFRGPHNEQFF. The DNA for the CDR3 is TGTGCCAGCAGTTTTCGGGGGCCACACAATGAGCAGTTCTTC.

The CDR3 is CASSLAGTSQYF. DNA of the CDR3: TGTGCCAGCAGCTTAGCGGGGACCTCTCAGTACTTC. This chain links TRBV7-9 with TRBJ2-4; D tentatively reads TRBD1 or TRBD2 (5 bases each). This CDR3 has 12 amino acids. Germline loops: CDR1 SEHNR, CDR2 FQNEAQ (reference sequence). The ends were cut back, 0 bases at V and 12 bases at J, with 9 bases in the middle.

This sequence joins TRBV5-1 and TRBJ2-5; TRBD1 might be the D (6 bases). Germline CDR1 is SGHRS and CDR2 is YFSETQ. Trimming pared 0 bases from V and 1 base from J, leaving 10 bases between. The CDR3 spans 15 residues. The CDR3 loop reads CASSLDVGGQETQYF. The CDR3 coding sequence is TGCGCCAGCAGCTTGGATGTAGGGGGCCAAGAGACCCAGTACTTC. Filled out from reference TRBV5-1 and TRBJ2-5, the complete variable domain reads KAGVTQTPRYLIKTRGQQVTLSCSPISGHRSVSWYQQTPGQGLQFLFEYFSETQRNKGNFPGRFSGRQFSNSRSEMNVSTLELGDSALYLCASSLDVGGQETQYFGPGTRLLVL.

This chain links TRBV29-1 with TRBJ2-1, with D possibly TRBD2 on 7 matching bases. The DNA end is a closer match to TRBJ2-7, so the J assignment may be wrong. The CDR3 has 14 residues. CDR1 and CDR2 from the germline V gene are SQVTM and ANQGSEA. The CDR3 region has the DNA TGCAGCGTTTCCGGGCGGGGGCCTTACAATGAGCAGTACTTC. Its translation is CSVSGRGPYNEQYF.

This chain connects TRBV12-3 or TRBV12-4 to TRBJ1-2; D remains unclear. Deletions cut 1 base from V and 1 base from J, with 7 bases between. CDR3 length equals 14 residues. The CDR3 spells CASSLGHRNYGYTF. DNA for the CDR3: TGTGCCAGCAGTTTAGGGCACCGTAACTATGGCTACACCTTC.

The J gene is TRBJ2-1, the V gene TRBV7-9; TRBD2 is a possible D gene (6 bases). The germline CDR1 and CDR2 sequences are SEHNR and FQNEAQ (reference sequence). The V end lost 2 bases, the J end lost 7 bases, and 18 bases lay between the germline ends. The length of the CDR3 is 16 residues. CDR3 residues: CASSLNRFGGENEQFF. The CDR3, as DNA: TGTGCCAGCAGCTTAAATCGGTTCGGGGGTGAAAATGAGCAGTTCTTC.

This clonotype was seen more than once but under ten times. This chain connects TRBV13 to TRBJ2-7; D gene unclear. The CDR3 has 13 residues. Germline V gives CDR1 PRHDT, CDR2 FYEKMQ (reference sequence). Between the trimmed V and J ends, which lost 5 bases and 2 bases, there was a span of 10 bases. The CDR3 region has the DNA TGTGCCAGCAGCCGAGGTATGGCCTACGAGCAGTACTTC. Protein sequence: CASSRGMAYEQYF.

In its sample, this clonotype was seen a few times. The rearrangement uses TRBV18 and TRBJ1-2; 8 bases fit TRBD1. Losses at the gene ends were 5 bases for V and 0 bases for J; bases not matched to a gene: 2. CDR3 size: 14 residues. Germline V gene lookup returns CDR1 KGHSH and CDR2 LQKENI. CDR3 protein: CASSADRANYGYTF. The DNA of the CDR3 is TGTGCCAGCTCAGCGGACAGGGCTAACTATGGCTACACCTTC.

The V and J genes are TRBV7-2 and TRBJ2-3, with 7 bases identical to TRBD2. V lost 9 bases and J lost 4; bases outside the gene matches: 10. The CDR3 totals 14 residues. The germline gives CDR1 SGHTA, CDR2 FQGNSA. In DNA, the CDR3 is TGTGCCAGTCAGACGGGGAGGGGCGCAGATACGCAGTATTTT. Protein product: CASQTGRGADTQYF.

The genes are TRBV6-1 and TRBJ1-5; D gene ambiguous. From germline, CDR1 is MNHNS and CDR2 SASEGT. Trimming cost V 2 bases and J 7 bases, with 18 bases left between them. The CDR3 contains 16 residues. The chain's CDR3 is CASSETAASRIQPQHF. DNA of the CDR3: TGTGCCAGCAGTGAAACAGCCGCCTCGAGGATCCAGCCCCAGCATTTT.

The chain joins TRBV19 to TRBJ1-1; D is ambiguous. Germline CDR1 reads LNHDA; CDR2 reads SQIVND (reference sequence). The V and J ends lost 10 bases and 2 bases respectively, with 17 bases between them. The CDR3 sequence is 14 residues long. CDR3 sequence reads: CATTPGSSNTEAFF. The CDR3 region has the DNA TGTGCCACCACACCGGGCAGTTCAAACACTGAAGCTTTCTTT. Variable domain in full (rest from reference TRBV19 and TRBJ1-1): DGGITQSPKYLFRKEGQNVTLSCEQNLNHDAMYWYRQDPGQGLRLIYYSQIVNDFQKGDIAEGYSVSREKKESFPLTVTSAQKNPTAFYLCATTPGSSNTEAFFGQGTRLTVV.

This clonotype was picked up one time. An end of the junction does not agree with germline; a read error may underlie this. The chain joins TRBV7-9 to TRBJ2-7, with D tentatively TRBD1 (7 bases). The CDR3 sequence is 17 residues long. CDR1 and CDR2 (germline): SEHNR, FQNEAQ (reference sequence). CDR3 coding DNA: TGTGCCAGCAGCTCGACTCAGGCAGGGGGAGGCTCCTCCGAGCAGTACTTC. Translation: CASSSTQAGGGSSEQYF. Full variable domain (remainder filled in from reference TRBV7-9 and TRBJ2-7): DTGVSQNPRHKITKRGQNVTFRCDPISEHNRLYWYRQTLGQGPEFLTYFQNEAQLEKSRLLSDRFSAERPKGSFSTLEIQRTEQGDSAMYLCASSSTQAGGGSSEQYFGPGTRLTVT.

The chain links TRBV2 to TRBJ2-2, with 7 nucleotides matching TRBD1. V dropped 4 bases and J dropped 4; count of bases not matched to a gene: 9. This CDR3 region has 16 residues. In germline, CDR1 is SNHLY, CDR2 FYNNEI. The CDR3 DNA reads TGTGCCAGCAGTGTGGTTGCAGGGGGAAGCACCGGGGAGCTGTTTTTT. Protein sequence: CASSVVAGGSTGELFF.

This clonotype has at least ten counts. The chain combines TRBV7-2 with TRBJ2-3; D remains ambiguous. The CDR3 consists of 12 residues. Per germline, CDR1 SGHTA and CDR2 FQGNSA. Trimming removed 2 bases at V and 5 bases at J, with 5 bases between. The CDR3: CASSLTVDTQYF. The CDR3 bases are TGTGCCAGCAGCTTAACGGTAGATACGCAGTATTTT.

This clonotype occurred once. This chain uses TRBV4-3 with TRBJ2-3; the D is unclear. Germline V gene data show CDR1 as LGHNA and CDR2 as YSLEER. The V gene lost 3 bases and the J gene lost 5 bases, with 12 bases spanning the gap. The CDR3 runs 14 residues. DNA of the CDR3: TGCGCCAGCAGCCAGGACCACCGCATAGATACGCAGTATTTT. Its translation is CASSQDHRIDTQYF.

The chain links TRBV9 to TRBJ2-7; D is possibly TRBD1 (6 bases). Judging by the DNA end, TRBJ2-5 fits better; the J call may be wrong. Germline V gives CDR1 SGDLS, CDR2 YYNGEE. CDR3 length: 14 amino acids. The CDR3 nucleotides read TGTGCCAGCAGCGTAGCCGGCAGGGGCGAGACCCAGTACTTC. Translated: CASSVAGRGETQYF.

Here the CDR3 reads CASSYSIINQPQHF. The CDR3 DNA follows: TGTGCCAGCAGTTACAGCATAATTAATCAGCCCCAGCATTTT. V and J are TRBV6-2 or TRBV6-3 and TRBJ1-5; D remains unclear. This CDR3 has 14 residues. V lost 2 bases and J lost 4, with 9 bases in between. Germline V gene sequence: CDR1 MNHEY, CDR2 SVGEGT.

The genes are TRBV27 and TRBJ2-7, with D hard to call. Germline V gene sequence: CDR1 MNHEY, CDR2 SMNVEV (reference sequence). Deletions cut 0 bases from V and 0 bases from J, with 6 bases between. The CDR3 length is 14 residues. CDR3 bases: TGTGCCAGCAGTTTATCGACATCCTCCTACGAGCAGTACTTC. The encoded protein is CASSLSTSSYEQYF.

The chain joins TRBV25-1 to TRBJ2-5; 7 nucleotides match TRBD2. The CDR3 is made up of 11 amino acids. Germline V gene lookup returns CDR1 MGHDK and CDR2 SYGVNS. V lost 4 bases to trimming and J lost 10 bases; unmatched junction nucleotides: 3. CDR3 nucleotides: TGTGCCAGCAGTGGGGAGCGGGGCCAGTACTTC. Amino acid sequence: CASSGERGQYF.

The chain employs TRBV5-1 and TRBJ2-1; 8 bases line up with TRBD2. Germline-derived CDR1 and CDR2 are SGHRS and YFSETQ. This CDR3 is built from 12 residues. The V and J ends lost 5 bases and 9 bases, in that order; junction bases with no gene match: 4. The CDR3 sequence: CASSRGGSEQFF. In DNA form, the CDR3 reads TGCGCCAGCAGTCGGGGGGGGAGTGAGCAGTTCTTC.

CDR3 DNA sequence: TGTGCCACTAATGCCCGTGAGGCACAGGGGGAGACCCAGTACTTC. Its protein product is CATNAREAQGETQYF. The chain recombines TRBV28 with TRBJ2-5; 7 bases map to TRBD1. The CDR3 totals 15 residues. After removal of 10 bases from V and 5 bases from J, the junction contained 16 bases not matched to a gene. Germline V gene data show CDR1 as MDHEN and CDR2 as SYDVKM.

The chain has TRBV5-1 and TRBJ1-1; D uncertain. Looked up from germline, CDR1 is SGHRS and CDR2 is YFSETQ. The ends were cut back, 6 bases at V and 1 base at J, with 22 bases in the middle. This CDR3 comprises 17 residues. CDR3 DNA: TGCGCCAGCAAACTAACCGGTCCGGGAAAGGCGAACACTGAAGCTTTCTTT. This sequence encodes CASKLTGPGKANTEAFF.

The chain couples TRBV12-3 or TRBV12-4 to TRBJ1-1, with D unclear. The V gene lost 5 bases and the J gene lost 3 bases, with 16 bases spanning the gap. The CDR3 contains 15 residues. CDR3 residues: CASSQDTGRDTEAFF. The CDR3 DNA reads as TGTGCCAGCAGTCAAGACACTGGACGGGACACTGAAGCTTTCTTT.

The chain links TRBV7-9 to TRBJ1-3; the D is unclear. V was cut by 5 bases and J by 1 base, with 12 bases left in between. This CDR3 spans 15 amino acids. Germline CDR1 reads SEHNR; CDR2 reads FQNEAQ (reference sequence). CDR3 nucleotide sequence: TGTGCCAGCAGCCCGGACGGTGGGTCTGGAAACACCATATATTTT. As protein: CASSPDGGSGNTIYF.

The chain has TRBV2 and TRBJ2-5; possible D gene TRBD1, 6 bases. The CDR3 runs 16 residues. V was pared by 6 bases and J by 3 bases, with 20 bases between. In germline, CDR1 is SNHLY, CDR2 FYNNEI. CDR3 nucleotide sequence: TGTGCCAGCAGGAGACCGGTTGGGGGCCTAGAAGAGACCCAGTACTTC. It codes for CASRRPVGGLEETQYF.

The V call is TRBV20-1, the J call TRBJ1-2; D is ambiguous. The CDR3 sequence is 14 residues long. Germline assignment: CDR1 DFQATT and CDR2 SNEGSKA (reference sequence). Trimming removed 0 bases from V and 3 bases from J, with 11 bases in between. As DNA, the CDR3 is TGCAGTGCTAGAGATCCCGACGGAGACTATGGCTACACCTTC. It encodes CSARDPDGDYGYTF.

The genes are TRBV15 and TRBJ2-1; D uncertain. The CDR3 spans 13 residues. Trimming cost V 1 base and J 10 bases, with 11 bases left between them. From germline, CDR1 is LNHNV and CDR2 YYDKDF (reference sequence). The DNA of the CDR3 is TGTGCCACCAGCAGAGGACCGGTCTACGAGCAGTTCTTC. Encoded protein: CATSRGPVYEQFF.